This T cell receptor (beta chain) is drawn from a study of T cell clusters in autoimmune cytopenias. Whole-study results and caveats: The cluster-lack signature was not seen for secondary cytopenia versus chronic lymphocytic leukemia. Functional roles of the in silico T cell clusters still await experimental validation. Primary autoimmune cytopenia patients appeared to lack physiological T cell clusters present in healthy donors.

Germline CDR1 reads MNHNS; CDR2 reads SASEGT. This CDR3 spans 14 amino acids. Each sample's input was around 250 ng genomic DNA, some 40,000 genome equivalents. Multiplex touch-down PCR amplified TRB using TRB-A and TRB-B pools in one tube. TCRdb re-called the multiplex PCR reads and shows each CDR3 protein once, DNA omitted. Listed are about 2,500 distinct CDR3 sequences; approximately 59% falls within the top ten. Regarding this clonotype: Its antigen is not identified.

The clonotype comes from a human donor with an autoimmune cytopenia or autoimmune hepatitis (not recorded which). The sample taken for sequencing was peripheral blood. The chain joins TRBV6-1 to TRBJ2-5; TCRdb picks TRBD1, but there is no DNA to check that call. The CDR3 is CASSESRTGETQYF.